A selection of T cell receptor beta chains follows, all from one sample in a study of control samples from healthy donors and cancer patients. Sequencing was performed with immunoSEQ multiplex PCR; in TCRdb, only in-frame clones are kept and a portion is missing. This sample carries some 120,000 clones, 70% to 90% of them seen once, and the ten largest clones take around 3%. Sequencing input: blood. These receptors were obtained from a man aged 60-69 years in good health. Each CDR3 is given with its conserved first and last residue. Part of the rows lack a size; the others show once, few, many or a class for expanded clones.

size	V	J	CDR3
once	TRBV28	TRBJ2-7	CASRQGRYEQYF
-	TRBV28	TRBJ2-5	CASSLSSGTVQETQYF
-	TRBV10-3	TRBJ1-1	CAISEPGGSTEAFF
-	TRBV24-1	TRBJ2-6	CATSDQSSGANVLTF
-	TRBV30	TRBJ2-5	CAWSMGKAPSETQYF
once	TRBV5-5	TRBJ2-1	CASSLATSGLNEQFF
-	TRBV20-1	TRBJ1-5	CSASPGAQPQHF
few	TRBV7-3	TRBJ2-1	CASSFTGGYNEQFF
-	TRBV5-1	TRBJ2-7	CASSKDLSSYEQYF
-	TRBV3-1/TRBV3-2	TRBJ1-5	CASSLSTMVNQPQHF
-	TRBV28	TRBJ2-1	CASSARTDPYNEQFF
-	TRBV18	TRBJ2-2	CASSPQPVRSNTGELFF
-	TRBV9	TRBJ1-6	CASSVTAGGSNSPLHF
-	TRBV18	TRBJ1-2	CASSPGTGGPTYGYTF
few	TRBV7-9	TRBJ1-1	CASSRTENEAFF
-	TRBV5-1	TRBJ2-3	CASSSGLAGGTDTQYF
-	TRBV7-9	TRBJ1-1	CASSQVPRQGDTEAFF
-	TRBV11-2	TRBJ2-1	CASSRVVQGLGEQFF
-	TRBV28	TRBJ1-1	CASSFNRERTAFF
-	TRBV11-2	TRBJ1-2	CASSTQGLGYTF
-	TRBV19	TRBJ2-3	CASSRQLTDTQYF
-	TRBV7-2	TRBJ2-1	CASSLDWNGLAFF
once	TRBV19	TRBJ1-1	CASSIKGLWSEAFF
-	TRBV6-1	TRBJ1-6	CASSEGGVSTPLHF
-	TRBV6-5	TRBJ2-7	CASTSTVSYEQYF
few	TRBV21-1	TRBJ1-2	CASSPTLSGYTF
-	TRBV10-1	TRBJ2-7	CASSTPVRTGSYEQYF
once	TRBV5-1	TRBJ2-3	CASSLDGTGTDTQYF
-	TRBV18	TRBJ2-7	CASSPRSGAAYEQYF
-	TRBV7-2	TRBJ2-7	CASSSGGAGPPYEQYF
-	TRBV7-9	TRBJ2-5	CASSSYRGSETQYF
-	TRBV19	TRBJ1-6	CASSPGREGSPLHF
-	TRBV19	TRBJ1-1	CASSIGFGGQRTEAFF
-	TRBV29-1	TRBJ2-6	CSVLSGANVLTF
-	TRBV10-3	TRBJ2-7	CAIKAGDLPNEQYF
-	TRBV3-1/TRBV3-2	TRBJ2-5	CASRSEGQGARETQYF
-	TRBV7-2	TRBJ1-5	CASSSTGRGNQPQHF
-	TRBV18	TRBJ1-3	CASSPNRGNTGNTIYF
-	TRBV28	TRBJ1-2	CASSRNYGYTF
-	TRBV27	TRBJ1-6	CASSLFGGEVRPNNSPLHF
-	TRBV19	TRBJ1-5	CASSIIGNGQPQHF
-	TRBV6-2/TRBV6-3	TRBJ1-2	CASSYYTGQGLVYGYTF